The next 6 T cell receptor beta chains were all read from a single sample in a study of breast tumors, draining lymph nodes, adjacent tissues. From the multiplex PCR reads, TCRdb called clonotypes with MiXCR, one entry per CDR3 protein. This table holds a few hundred thousand distinct CDR3 sequences, less than 45% found once. Breast cancer patients provided tissue from their axillary draining lymph nodes. Input material: axillary lymph node tissue. The receptor set was obtained from a female donor with breast cancer. Some clones in this sample may be carry-over from other donors' samples.

This clonotype was observed many times. The rearrangement joins TRBV4-1 to TRBJ2-1, with 16 bases that match TRBD2. The trim removed 4 bases at V and 5 bases at J, leaving 8 bases unmatched. The CDR3 extends over 18 amino acids. Germline V gene sequence: CDR1 MGHRA, CDR2 YSYEKL. CDR3 protein: CASSLGTSGRASDNEQFF. The CDR3, as DNA: TGCGCCAGCAGCCTCGGGACTAGCGGGAGGGCCTCGGACAATGAGCAGTTCTTC.

This clonotype has at least ten counts. The rearrangement uses TRBV19 and TRBJ2-6; no firm D call. CDR1 and CDR2 (germline): LNHDA, SQIVND (reference sequence). V gave up 5 bases and J gave up 2 bases, with 10 bases separating them. The CDR3 sequence is 15 residues long. CDR3 sequence: CASSLFSPGANVLTF. CDR3 bases: TGTGCCAGTAGTCTGTTCTCCCCTGGGGCCAACGTCCTGACTTTC.

To note about this clonotype: Compared with germline, one end of the junction differs, possibly owing to a read error. The chain is built from TRBV7-7 and TRBJ2-1; 8 bases are a match to TRBD2. CDR1 and CDR2 (germline): SSHAT, FNYEAQ (reference sequence). The length of the CDR3 is 14 residues. CDR3 in DNA: TGTGCTAGCAGCCCCTCCGGGACTAGCAATGAGCAGTTCTTC. Its protein is CASSPSGTSNEQFF.

With respect to this clonotype: A much larger clone lies a single base off, so this may be a read error. The conserved final phenylalanine or tryptophan is absent from the CDR3, which likely points to a read error. The genes are TRBV7-3 and TRBJ2-1; tentatively, D is TRBD2 (5 bases). The CDR3 spans 14 residues. V lost 3 bases and J lost 7, with 13 bases in between. From germline, CDR1 is SGHTA and CDR2 FQGTGA. The CDR3 is CASSFGGPTNEQFL. For the CDR3, the DNA is TGTGCCAGCAGCTTTGGCGGGCCGACAAATGAGCAGTTCCTC.

V is TRBV7-9 and J is TRBJ1-2; D is possibly TRBD1 (5 bases). Germline-derived CDR1 and CDR2 are SEHNR and FQNEAQ (reference sequence). This CDR3 has 14 amino acids. The V end was cut by 5 bases, the J end by 7 bases, with 17 bases between. This CDR3 is CASSPTALGGGYTF. As DNA, the CDR3 is TGTGCCAGCAGCCCGACCGCCCTGGGGGGTGGCTACACCTTC.

The chain recombines TRBV5-5 with TRBJ2-3, with 9 bases identical to TRBD1. Trimming at V came to 4 bases and at J to 11 bases, leaving 14 bases not matched to a gene. Germline V gene sequence: CDR1 SGHKS, CDR2 YYEKEE (reference sequence). This CDR3 has 15 amino acids. CDR3 coding DNA: TGTGCCAGCAGCACCCCCCGGGACAGGGCTAATGAGCAGTATTTT. Protein product: CASSTPRDRANEQYF.